Below are 11 T cell receptor beta chains sequenced from a single sample in a study of radiotherapy plus CTLA-4 blockade in lung cancer. TCRdb's copy holds only in-frame clones and misses some; the assay was immunoSEQ multiplex PCR. The sample has about 38,000 clones; 70% to 85% are singletons. Material: peripheral blood, obtained from a patient treated with radiotherapy plus ipilimumab. The receptors shown here come from a human donor with non-small cell lung cancer who had stable disease on radiotherapy plus ipilimumab.

J is TRBJ1-1 and V is TRBV6-1; D is unresolved. The ends were cut back, 2 bases at V and 4 bases at J, with 8 bases in the middle. The CDR3 runs 13 residues. Germline loops: CDR1 MNHNS, CDR2 SASEGT. The CDR3 here is CASSERVVTEAFF. DNA for the CDR3: TGTGCCAGCAGTGAACGCGTGGTCACTGAAGCTTTCTTT.

This rearrangement joins TRBV30 to TRBJ1-5; 8 bases agree with TRBD1. Losses at the gene ends were 3 bases for V and 4 bases for J; bases not matched to a gene: 5. Per germline, CDR1 GTSNPN and CDR2 SVGIG (reference sequence). The CDR3 consists of 14 residues. The CDR3 region has the DNA TGTGCCTGGAGAGGACGGACAGGGAATCAGCCCCAGCATTTT. It is translated as CAWRGRTGNQPQHF. The variable domain in full, completed from reference TRBV30 and TRBJ1-5, reads SQTIHQWPATLVQPVGSPLSLECTVEGTSNPNLYWYRQAAGRGLQLLFYSVGIGQISSEVPQNLSASRPQDRQFILSSKKLLLSDSGFYLCAWRGRTGNQPQHFGDGTRLSIL.

There are a few counts of this clone. The chain uses TRBV7-9 and TRBJ2-3; 7 positions agree with TRBD2. Trimming at V came to 3 bases and at J to 2 bases, leaving 11 bases not matched to a gene. This CDR3 has 17 amino acids. Germline loops: CDR1 SEHNR, CDR2 FQNEAQ (reference sequence). The chain's CDR3 is CASSFSVASGYTDTQYF. The CDR3 DNA sequence: TGTGCCAGCAGCTTTAGCGTGGCTAGCGGATACACAGATACGCAGTATTTT.

The chain couples TRBV18 to TRBJ2-1; the D is unclear. In germline, CDR1 is KGHSH, CDR2 LQKENI. The CDR3 totals 14 residues. V gave up 0 bases and J gave up 4 bases, with 7 bases separating them. DNA for the CDR3: TGTGCCAGCTCACCACCGGACGGATACAATGAGCAGTTCTTC. Translating gives CASSPPDGYNEQFF. Combining the CDR3 with reference TRBV18 and TRBJ2-1 gives the whole variable domain NAGVMQNPRHLVRRRGQEARLRCSPMKGHSHVYWYRQLPEEGLKFMVYLQKENIIDESGMPKERFSAEFPKEGPSILRIQQVVRGDSAAYFCASSPPDGYNEQFFGPGTRLTVL.

The rearrangement joins TRBV15 to TRBJ2-3; D gene unclear. The CDR3 spans 13 residues. Germline V lookup: CDR1 LNHNV, CDR2 YYDKDF (reference sequence). Trimming left V 8 bases short and J 8 bases short, with 17 bases between. DNA for the CDR3: TGTGCCACCGCCCTTTTCGGCCCCGGTACGCAGTATTTT. This encodes CATALFGPGTQYF. The full variable domain, with the rest looked up from reference TRBV15 and TRBJ2-3, is DAMVIQNPRYQVTQFGKPVTLSCSQTLNHNVMYWYQQKSSQAPKLLFHYYDKDFNNEADTPDNFQSRRPNTSFCFLDIRSPGLGDTAMYLCATALFGPGTQYFGPGTRLTVL.

J is TRBJ2-1 and V is TRBV10-3; 11 nucleotides align to TRBD1. The CDR3 is 15 residues long. From germline, CDR1 is ENHRY and CDR2 SYGVKD. Losses at the gene ends were 3 bases for V and 7 bases for J; bases not matched to a gene: 5. CDR3 sequence reads: CAISDRDRGLNEQFF. In nucleotides, the CDR3 is TGTGCCATCAGTGATAGGGACAGGGGGTTAAATGAGCAGTTCTTC.

The chain recombines TRBV5-1 with TRBJ2-3; 10 positions agree with TRBD2. V dropped 4 bases and J dropped 1; count of bases not matched to a gene: 3. The CDR3 extends over 15 amino acids. CDR1 and CDR2 (germline): SGHRS, YFSETQ. CDR3 in amino acids: CASSVLAGGTDTQYF. The CDR3 DNA is TGCGCCAGCAGCGTTCTAGCGGGGGGCACAGATACGCAGTATTTT.

The rearrangement uses TRBV18 and TRBJ2-3; 9 nucleotides line up with TRBD1. CDR3 length: 16 residues. J lost 1 base, V lost 4 bases, and 6 bases had no gene match. Germline V gene sequence: CDR1 KGHSH, CDR2 LQKENI. CDR3 amino acids: CASSLQGARGTDTQYF. CDR3 sequence (DNA): TGTGCCAGCTCACTACAGGGGGCGCGGGGCACAGATACGCAGTATTTT. Full variable domain (missing parts from reference TRBV18 and TRBJ2-3): NAGVMQNPRHLVRRRGQEARLRCSPMKGHSHVYWYRQLPEEGLKFMVYLQKENIIDESGMPKERFSAEFPKEGPSILRIQQVVRGDSAAYFCASSLQGARGTDTQYFGPGTRLTVL.

The chain carries TRBV6-5 and TRBJ1-5; 7 nucleotides agree with TRBD1. Germline CDR1 and CDR2: MNHEY and SVGAGI. Trimming cost V 2 bases and J 6 bases; bases outside gene matches: 4. The CDR3 loop spans 14 amino acids. The CDR3 bases are TGTGCCAGCAGTTACCGAGGGGGCACTCAGCCCCAGCATTTT. Protein: CASSYRGGTQPQHF.

The chain joins TRBV25-1 to TRBJ2-3; 8 bases are a match to TRBD1. The V segment lost 7 bases and the J segment 2 bases; nucleotides outside the gene matches: 8. The CDR3 length is 15 residues. Germline assignment: CDR1 MGHDK and CDR2 SYGVNS. The CDR3 here is CASKGQGSNTDTQYF. In nucleotides, the CDR3 is TGTGCCAGCAAAGGACAGGGATCGAACACAGATACGCAGTATTTT.

In its sample, this clone was seen a few times. V usage is TRBV18 and J usage is TRBJ2-7; 8 nucleotides agree with TRBD1. CDR1 and CDR2 (germline): KGHSH, LQKENI. The V and J ends lost 3 bases and 2 bases, in that order; junction bases with no gene match: 6. This CDR3 comprises 15 residues. This chain's CDR3 is CASSPGQGPTYEQYF. The CDR3 DNA follows: TGTGCCAGCTCACCCGGACAGGGTCCCACCTACGAGCAGTACTTC.